Presented here are 7 T cell receptor beta chains from one specimen sequenced in a study of beta chain features in type 1 diabetes. Study-wide results and limits: Shorter TCRB CDR3s, moderately but significantly so, were found in Type 1 diabetes patients in all four CD4+ subsets.

All of the isolated RNA was reverse transcribed, so expressed TCRB transcripts were sequenced. TCRdb keeps only in-frame clones here, not all; method: immunoSEQ multiplex PCR. The sample records about 170,000 clones, approximately 8.1% being singletons. These receptors are not linked to any known antigen. The material sequenced was central memory CD4+ T cells from blood. Receptor source: a woman aged 40-49 years with type 1 diabetes.

The rearrangement uses TRBV29-1 and TRBJ1-2; 10 bases agree with TRBD1. Trimming removed 3 bases from V and 8 bases from J; junction bases left unmatched: 6. This CDR3 is built from 13 residues. Germline V gene data show CDR1 as SQVTM and CDR2 as ANQGSEA. The CDR3, as DNA: TGCAGCGTTGATGGACAGGGGGGAGAAGGCTACACCTTC. It encodes CSVDGQGGEGYTF.

A few counts support this clone. The chain carries TRBV5-1 and TRBJ2-5, with D possibly being TRBD2 (5 bases). The V end was cut by 0 bases, the J end by 5 bases, with 11 bases between. The CDR3 has 14 amino acids. Per the germline V gene, CDR1 is SGHRS and CDR2 is YFSETQ. CDR3 amino acids: CASSLGGSGETQYF. DNA for the CDR3: TGCGCCAGCAGCTTGGGAGGGAGTGGGGAGACCCAGTACTTC.

This clone was seen only a few times. The V call is TRBV15, the J call TRBJ2-2; 10 bases line up with TRBD1. Per the germline V gene, CDR1 is LNHNV and CDR2 is YYDKDF (reference sequence). V was clipped by 3 bases and J by 5 bases; unmatched bases: 3. The CDR3 extends over 15 amino acids. This chain's CDR3 is CATSSGTGETGELFF. CDR3 bases: TGTGCCACCAGCAGTGGGACAGGGGAAACCGGGGAGCTGTTTTTT.

This clone was counted a few times. The chain carries TRBV2 and TRBJ1-6, with D possibly matching TRBD1 (5 bases). Trimming left V 2 bases short and J 10 bases short, with 9 bases between. Germline loops: CDR1 SNHLY, CDR2 FYNNEI. The CDR3 sequence is 13 residues long. CDR3 amino acids: CASSERGGSPLHF. CDR3 DNA sequence: TGTGCCAGCAGTGAAAGGGGCGGATCACCCCTCCACTTT.

The chain is built from TRBV19 and TRBJ2-6; possibly TRBD1 for D (5 bases). CDR3 length equals 16 residues. The V end was cut by 0 bases, the J end by 2 bases, with 8 bases between. Germline V lookup: CDR1 LNHDA, CDR2 SQIVND (reference sequence). The CDR3 region has the DNA TGTGCCAGTAGTATAGAGCAGGGTACTGGGGCCAACGTCCTGACTTTC. This encodes CASSIEQGTGANVLTF.

This chain links TRBV7-2 with TRBJ2-7, with 10 bases that match TRBD1. This CDR3 comprises 14 residues. Germline values: CDR1 SGHTA, CDR2 FQGNSA. With 5 bases clipped from V and 4 bases from J, the junction kept 5 bases outside the gene matches. The CDR3 reads CASSQGTGEYEQYF. CDR3 coding DNA: TGTGCCAGCAGCCAGGGGACAGGGGAATACGAGCAGTACTTC.

This clone was counted a few times. Here the CDR3 DNA reads TGTGCCAGCAGCCCCCAGCCCCGGGACACTGAAGCTTTCTTT. Translating it yields CASSPQPRDTEAFF. The chain employs TRBV7-8 and TRBJ1-1; no firm D call. The CDR3 has 14 amino acids. The V and J ends lost 5 bases and 3 bases respectively, with 13 bases between them. CDR1 is SGHVS and CDR2 is FQNEAQ in the germline V gene.